The 14 T cell receptor beta chains reported below all come from one sample, sequenced in a study of CD8 T cells in ankylosing spondylitis. TCRdb re-called the 5' RACE reads with MiXCR, one entry per CDR3 protein. This sample has about 360,000 distinct CDR3 sequences, with 20% to 25% found just once. Sequenced sample: blood, either unsorted or a sorted T cell fraction (not recorded which). The receptors shown here come from a male donor with ankylosing spondylitis or in good health (not recorded which).

The chain employs TRBV2 and TRBJ1-5, with D unresolved. V was pared by 8 bases and J by 4 bases, with 9 bases between. The CDR3 length is 12 residues. The germline V gene has CDR1 SNHLY and CDR2 FYNNEI. The CDR3 nucleotides read TGTGCCAGCCAAAGGTGGAATCAGCCCCAGCATTTT. Translating gives CASQRWNQPQHF.

The sample holds a few counts of this clonotype. The rearrangement joins TRBV5-1 to TRBJ1-4; D is unresolved. Per germline, CDR1 SGHRS and CDR2 YFSETQ. Trimming removed 0 bases from V and 1 base from J, with 7 bases in between. The CDR3 runs to 15 residues. In DNA, the CDR3 is TGCGCCAGCAGCTTGGTGTCGGGAACTAATGAAAAACTGTTTTTT. Translated: CASSLVSGTNEKLFF.

This chain links TRBV12-3 or TRBV12-4 with TRBJ1-4; 7 bases are shared with TRBD1. CDR3 length: 13 amino acids. V gave up 6 bases and J gave up 3 bases; unmatched junction bases: 1. The CDR3 DNA follows: TGTGCCAGCAGAGGGACAGCTAATGAAAAACTGTTTTTT. As protein: CASRGTANEKLFF.

This chain uses TRBV10-3 with TRBJ1-4; weak D call: TRBD1 (5 bases). The CDR3 runs to 14 residues. Germline V gene data show CDR1 as ENHRY and CDR2 as SYGVKD. With 8 bases removed from V and 8 bases from J, the gap between germline ends came to 18 bases. CDR3 residues: CAIAQGLSQEKLFF. The CDR3 coding sequence is TGTGCCATCGCGCAGGGCTTAAGTCAAGAAAAACTGTTTTTT.

As DNA, the CDR3 is TGCGCCAGCAGCTTGGATGTCTCCTACGAGCAGTACTTC. This sequence encodes CASSLDVSYEQYF. The V call is TRBV5-1, the J call TRBJ2-7; no clear D gene. Germline loops: CDR1 SGHRS, CDR2 YFSETQ. The CDR3 contains 13 residues. Between the trimmed V and J ends, which lost 0 bases and 0 bases, there was a span of 4 bases.

This clonotype appeared a few times. The CDR3 here is CASSVLTGQEAFF. The CDR3 DNA follows: TGTGCCAGCAGCGTTTTGACGGGTCAGGAAGCTTTCTTT. The V call is TRBV9, the J call TRBJ1-1, with D hard to call. Germline lookup yields CDR1 SGDLS and CDR2 YYNGEE. Trimming took 2 bases from V and 8 from J, leaving 13 bases between them. There are 13 residues in the CDR3.

The chain couples TRBV23-1 to TRBJ2-5; possibly TRBD1 or TRBD2 for D (6 bases each). TRBV23-1 is classed as an ORF, of uncertain function. This CDR3 region has 17 residues. Trimming stripped 4 bases from V and 2 bases from J, with 20 bases between. CDR3 in amino acids: CASSRYRAGGGQETQYF. The CDR3 nucleotides read TGCGCCAGCAGTCGATACCGGGCAGGAGGGGGACAAGAGACCCAGTACTTC.

The V gene is TRBV6-5, the J gene TRBJ1-1; possibly TRBD1 for D (5 bases). This CDR3 has 12 residues. The V and J ends lost 6 bases and 7 bases respectively, with 12 bases between them. CDR1 and CDR2 from the germline V gene are MNHEY and SVGAGI. The CDR3 DNA is TGTGCCAGCAGAACCTGGGACGGTGAAGCTTTCTTT. Translated, it gives CASRTWDGEAFF.

This clonotype was seen only once. The chain combines TRBV4-1 with TRBJ2-3; 14 bases align to TRBD2. CDR3 length: 19 residues. Germline CDR1 MGHRA, CDR2 YSYEKL. J gave up 4 bases and V 3 bases, and 12 bases lay outside the gene matches. In DNA form, the CDR3 reads TGCGCCAGCAGCCACCCAAACCCCCGACTAGCGGGGGGGTCAGATACGCAGTATTTT. As protein: CASSHPNPRLAGGSDTQYF.

The chain links TRBV16 to TRBJ2-3; TRBD2 is a possible D gene (6 bases). CDR3 length: 14 residues. The germline gives CDR1 KGHSY, CDR2 FQNENV. The V end was cut by 3 bases, the J end by 2 bases, with 9 bases between. The CDR3 loop reads CASSQGGATDTQYF. CDR3 bases: TGTGCCAGCAGCCAGGGAGGAGCCACAGATACGCAGTATTTT.

The V and J genes are TRBV29-1 and TRBJ2-7, with D maybe TRBD1 (5 bases). Germline CDR1 and CDR2: SQVTM and ANQGSEA. Trimming shortened V by 0 bases and J by 4 bases, and 16 bases separated the two germline ends. This CDR3 comprises 15 residues. CDR3 nucleotide sequence: TGCAGCGTTGAAGAATCCGGACATGAAACTTACGAGCAGTACTTC. It is translated as CSVEESGHETYEQYF.

This clonotype has more than one count but fewer than ten. The chain has TRBV12-3 or TRBV12-4 and TRBJ1-5; TRBD1 matches 9 bases. With 7 bases clipped from V and 4 bases from J, the junction kept 5 bases outside the gene matches. The CDR3 totals 14 residues. The CDR3 here is CASTGGTGNQPQHF. The CDR3 coding sequence is TGTGCCAGCACCGGGGGGACAGGGAATCAGCCCCAGCATTTT.

The table lists this clonotype with a few counts. This rearrangement joins TRBV11-2 to TRBJ2-7; D not resolved. CDR1 is SGHAT, CDR2 FQNNGV, per germline. The CDR3 sequence is 16 residues long. Trimming pared 0 bases from V and 0 bases from J, leaving 12 bases between. This chain's CDR3 is CASSLDGQISSYEQYF. In DNA form, the CDR3 reads TGTGCCAGCAGCTTAGATGGGCAGATAAGCTCCTACGAGCAGTACTTC.

This clonotype has a handful of counts. This chain links TRBV6-1 with TRBJ1-5; tentatively, D is TRBD1 (5 bases). The CDR3 has 12 residues. From germline, CDR1 is MNHNS and CDR2 SASEGT. V shed 8 bases and J shed 6 bases, with 11 bases lying between them. The CDR3 region is CASALGTQPQHF. The CDR3 DNA reads TGTGCCAGCGCCCTAGGGACTCAGCCCCAGCATTTT.